Below are 14 T cell receptor beta chains sequenced from a single sample in a study of metastatic and nonmetastatic thyroid tumors. TCRdb used MiXCR to call clones anew from the PCR reads. The table has about 92,000 clones, under 15% seen once; the top ten hold just over 3.5%. Patients had received no treatment of any kind before thyroid surgery. Sequencing used blood. The receptors shown here come from a female donor with papillary thyroid cancer or a benign thyroid nodule (not recorded which). Some clones in this sample may be carry-over from other donors' samples.

This clone was observed at least ten times. The rearrangement joins TRBV29-1 to TRBJ2-7; 8 positions agree with TRBD1. The germline gives CDR1 SQVTM, CDR2 ANQGSEA. This CDR3 has 14 residues. V gave up 5 bases and J gave up 4 bases; unmatched junction bases: 10. CDR3 residues: CSVLDRGVPYEQYF. In DNA form, the CDR3 reads TGCAGCGTTCTCGACAGGGGAGTGCCTTACGAGCAGTACTTC.

This clone came up many times. This chain joins TRBV18 and TRBJ2-7, with TRBD1 matching over 8 bases. The length of the CDR3 is 12 residues. With 3 bases clipped from V and 12 bases from J, the junction kept 7 bases outside the gene matches. From germline, CDR1 is KGHSH and CDR2 LQKENI. CDR3 sequence (DNA): TGTGCCAGCTCACCCGTCGGACAGGGCCTGTACTTC. Translated, it gives CASSPVGQGLYF.

Points on this clone: This could be a read error, since a much larger clone is one nucleotide away. This chain links TRBV19 with TRBJ2-1; the D call may be TRBD1 or TRBD2 (5 bases each). Germline V gene data show CDR1 as LNHDA and CDR2 as SQIVND (reference sequence). This CDR3 has 18 residues. The V end lost 3 bases, the J end lost 4 bases, and 22 bases lay between the germline ends. CDR3 DNA: TGTGCCAGTAGTATTCAGGGTGTACGCCGGGGTGGGTACAATGAGCAGTTCTTC. Amino acids: CASSIQGVRRGGYNEQFF. Together with reference TRBV19 and TRBJ2-1, the CDR3 gives the full variable domain: DGGITQSPKYLFRKEGQNVTLSCEQNLNHDAMYWYRQDPGQGLRLIYYSQIVNDFQKGDIAEGYSVSREKKESFPLTVTSAQKNPTAFYLCASSIQGVRRGGYNEQFFGPGTRLTVL.

This clone was detected many times. A much larger clonotype is one base distant, so this may be a read error. The chain recombines TRBV10-1 with TRBJ1-2; 8 nucleotides align to TRBD1. This CDR3 has 14 amino acids. Germline CDR1 reads WNHNN; CDR2 reads SYGVQD (reference sequence). CDR3 in amino acids: CASSDTGGNYDYTF. CDR3 bases: TGCGCCAGCAGTGACACAGGGGGTAACTATGACTACACCTTC.

This clone came up many times. The CDR3, as DNA: TGCAGTGCTAGAGGAAGCGGCGGTTGGGGAGGTGAAGCTTTCTTT. Its translation is CSARGSGGWGGEAFF. This chain uses TRBV20-1 with TRBJ1-1; D not resolved. The length of the CDR3 is 15 residues. Trimming removed 1 base at V and 7 bases at J, with 19 bases between. Germline assignment: CDR1 DFQATT and CDR2 SNEGSKA (reference sequence).

This clone was observed many times. The rearrangement links TRBV5-1 to TRBJ1-2; 8 bases fit TRBD1. This CDR3 spans 14 amino acids. Germline CDR1 SGHRS, CDR2 YFSETQ. With V trimmed by 4 bases and J by 7 bases, 9 bases remained unmatched. DNA for the CDR3: TGCGCCAGCAGCCCTGGGACAGGCCTTGGTGGCTACACCTTC. It yields the protein CASSPGTGLGGYTF.

This chain joins TRBV9 and TRBJ2-2; TRBD2 aligns across 12 bases. CDR1 is SGDLS and CDR2 is YYNGEE in the germline V gene. This CDR3 has 18 amino acids. Trimming at V came to 2 bases and at J to 5 bases, leaving 10 bases not matched to a gene. The CDR3 sequence: CASSVETSGGPGTGELFF. Here the CDR3 DNA reads TGTGCCAGCAGCGTGGAAACTAGCGGGGGGCCGGGGACCGGGGAGCTGTTTTTT. Based on the CDR3 plus reference TRBV9 and TRBJ2-2, the full variable domain is DSGVTQTPKHLITATGQRVTLRCSPRSGDLSVYWYQQSLDQGLQFLIQYYNGEERAKGNILERFSAQQFPDLHSELNLSSLELGDSALYFCASSVETSGGPGTGELFFGEGSRLTVL.

This clone was picked up many times. This rearrangement joins TRBV19 to TRBJ2-1, with D uncertain. The length of the CDR3 is 14 residues. Germline assignment: CDR1 LNHDA and CDR2 SQIVND (reference sequence). V was shortened by 3 bases and J by 4 bases, with 10 bases between the two germline ends. The CDR3 loop is CASSILERYNEQFF. The CDR3 coding sequence is TGTGCCAGTAGTATCCTAGAAAGGTACAATGAGCAGTTCTTC.

This clone occurred a few times. One base away lies a much larger clone, so this may be a sequencing read error. The V gene is TRBV28, the J gene TRBJ2-2; 8 bases align to TRBD2. Germline values: CDR1 MDHEN, CDR2 SYDVKM. Trimming removed 1 base from V and 6 bases from J; junction bases left unmatched: 4. The length of the CDR3 is 15 residues. CDR3 sequence: CASSLSGGDSGELFF. In nucleotides, the CDR3 is TGTGCCAGCAGTTTATCGGGGGGGGACTCCGGGGAGCTGTTTTTT.

The table lists this clone with a few counts. A read error may be the cause here, since a much bigger clone is one base away. The chain carries TRBV9 and TRBJ1-2, with D maybe TRBD1 (5 bases). Germline V CDR1 and CDR2: SGDLS, YYNGEE. The CDR3 extends over 13 amino acids. This chain's CDR3 is CASTVVSGKGYTF. CDR3 nucleotides: TGTGCCAGCACCGTAGTCTCAGGGAAGGGCTACACCTTC.

There are many counts of this clone. Written as DNA, the CDR3 is TGTGCCAGCAGCTTCAGGGGAGTAGTTCAGCCCCAGCATTTT. Translated, it gives CASSFRGVVQPQHF. The chain joins TRBV5-6 to TRBJ1-5; a possible D gene is TRBD1 (6 bases). V was pared by 2 bases and J by 6 bases, with 12 bases between. The CDR3 has 14 amino acids. Germline V gene lookup returns CDR1 SGHDT and CDR2 YYEEEE.

This clone occurred many times. This rearrangement joins TRBV7-8 to TRBJ1-2, with D possibly TRBD1 on 5 matching bases. V lost 4 bases, J lost 2 bases, and 14 bases lay in between. From germline, CDR1 is SGHVS and CDR2 FQNEAQ. The CDR3 is 15 amino acids. CDR3 sequence reads: CASSYPGLGNYGYTF. Written as DNA, the CDR3 is TGTGCCAGCAGCTACCCGGGACTCGGAAACTATGGCTACACCTTC. Full variable domain (remainder filled in from reference TRBV7-8 and TRBJ1-2): GAGVSQSPRYKVAKRGQDVALRCDPISGHVSLFWYQQALGQGPEFLTYFQNEAQLDKSGLPSDRFFAERPEGSVSTLKIQRTQQEDSAVYLCASSYPGLGNYGYTFGSGTRLTVV.

For this clone: A much larger clonotype is one base distant, so this may be a read error. The V gene is TRBV4-1, the J gene TRBJ2-2, with a possible D match to TRBD2 (6 bases). Germline V gene lookup returns CDR1 MGHRA and CDR2 YSYEKL. V was clipped by 8 bases and J by 7 bases, with 17 bases between them. The CDR3 runs 14 residues. The CDR3 loop reads CASAREVLGGELFF. The CDR3 nucleotides read TGCGCCAGCGCCAGGGAGGTCTTGGGCGGGGAGCTGTTTTTT.

This clone was detected ten times or more. The chain uses TRBV24-1 and TRBJ2-2; D not resolved. This CDR3 has 12 amino acids. Germline values: CDR1 KGHDR, CDR2 SFDVKD. Trimming cost V 4 bases and J 4 bases, with 3 bases left between them. CDR3 region: CATSDFTGELFF. The CDR3 nucleotides are TGTGCCACCAGTGACTTCACCGGGGAGCTGTTTTTT.